The following is a T cell receptor (beta chain) sequence with its context. The antigen is undetermined. The study ran its PCR with 60 Vbeta and 13 Jbeta primers. The data were produced by immunoSEQ multiplex PCR, yet TCRdb's version contains in-frame clones alone and is incomplete. The sample totals some 110,000 clones; its top ten clones hold approximately 6.8%. Deletions cut 3 bases from V and 6 bases from J, with 22 bases between. CDR3 length: 16 residues. The germline V gene has CDR1 SGHTS and CDR2 YDEGEE. The record originates from a study of cytomegalovirus exposure and HLA in healthy donors. The wider study: A prior study identified over 100 million unique TCR beta sequences from about 200 million T cells.

Study-level points and caveats: In a later analysis, donors in an Asian-associated ancestry cluster reportedly had fewer N-insertions in productive TCRs than the cohort mean.

The specimen sequenced was PBMCs. This chain joins TRBV5-8 and TRBJ2-7, with D perhaps TRBD2 (5 bases). The receptor was derived from a man aged 40-55 years in good health and CMV-seropositive. CDR3 coding DNA: TGTGCCAGCAGCTCCCATAGACTCCCTCACGCGGGCGAGCAGTACTTC. This translates into CASSSHRLPHAGEQYF.